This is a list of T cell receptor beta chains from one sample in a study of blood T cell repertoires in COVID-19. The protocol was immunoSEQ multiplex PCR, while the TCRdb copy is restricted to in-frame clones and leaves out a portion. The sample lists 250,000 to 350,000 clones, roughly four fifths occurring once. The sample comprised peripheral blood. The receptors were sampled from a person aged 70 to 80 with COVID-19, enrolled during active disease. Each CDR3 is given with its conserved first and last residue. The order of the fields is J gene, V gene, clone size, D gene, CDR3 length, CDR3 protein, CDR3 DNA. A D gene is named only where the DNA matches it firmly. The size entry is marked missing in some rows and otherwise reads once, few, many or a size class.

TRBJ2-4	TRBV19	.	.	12	CASSIPGGIQYF	TGTGCCAGTAGTATTCCAGGGGGGATTCAGTACTTC
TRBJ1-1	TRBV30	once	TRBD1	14	CAWSPPLQGPEAFF	TGTGCCTGGAGTCCCCCTCTACAGGGGCCTGAAGCTTTCTTT
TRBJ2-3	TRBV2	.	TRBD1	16	CASSDGLGRGTDTQYF	TGTGCCAGCAGTGATGGATTGGGCAGGGGGACAGATACGCAGTATTTT
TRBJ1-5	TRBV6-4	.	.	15	CASSDSTRDVRPQHF	TGTGCCAGCAGTGACTCGACCAGGGATGTAAGGCCCCAGCATTTT
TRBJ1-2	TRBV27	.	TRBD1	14	CASSPGGYSHGYTF	TGTGCCAGCAGTCCAGGGGGGTATTCGCATGGCTACACCTTC
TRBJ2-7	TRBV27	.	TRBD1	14	CASRTGTGSYEQYF	TGTGCCAGCAGAACCGGGACAGGGTCCTACGAGCAGTACTTC
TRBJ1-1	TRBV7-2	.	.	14	CASSLDGANTEAFF	TGTGCCAGCAGCTTAGATGGGGCGAACACTGAAGCTTTCTTT
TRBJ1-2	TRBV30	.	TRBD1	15	CAWIGTGTGIYGYTF	TGTGCCTGGATAGGTACCGGGACAGGGATCTATGGCTACACCTTC
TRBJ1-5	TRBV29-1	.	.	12	CSVGGYNQPQHF	TGCAGCGTTGGAGGTTATAATCAGCCCCAGCATTTT
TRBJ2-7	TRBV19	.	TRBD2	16	CASSIRGLAEPYEQYF	TGTGCCAGTAGTATTAGGGGACTAGCGGAGCCCTACGAGCAGTACTTC
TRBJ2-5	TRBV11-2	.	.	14	CASSFRSPKETQYF	TGTGCCAGCAGCTTCCGGAGTCCAAAAGAGACCCAGTACTTC
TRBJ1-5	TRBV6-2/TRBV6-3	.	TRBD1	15	CASSQDRGLDQPQHF	TGTGCCAGCAGCCAAGACAGGGGGTTAGACCAGCCCCAGCATTTT
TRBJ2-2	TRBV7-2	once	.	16	CASSLIGTPNTGELFF	TGTGCCAGCAGCCTCATCGGGACTCCTAACACCGGGGAGCTGTTTTTT
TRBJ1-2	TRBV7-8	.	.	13	CASSAISNYGYTF	TGTGCCAGCAGCGCGATTTCTAACTATGGCTACACCTTC
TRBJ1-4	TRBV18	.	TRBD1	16	CASSPATGGTNEKLFF	TGTGCCAGCTCACCAGCGACAGGGGGAACTAATGAAAAACTGTTTTTT
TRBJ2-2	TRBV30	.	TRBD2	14	CAWSNSGSAGELFF	TGTGCCTGGAGCAATAGCGGGAGCGCCGGGGAGCTGTTTTTT
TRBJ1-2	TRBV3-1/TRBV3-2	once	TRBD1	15	CASSPPGQGWNGYTF	TGTGCCAGCAGCCCTCCGGGACAGGGTTGGAATGGCTACACCTTC
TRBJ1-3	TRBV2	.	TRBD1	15	CASNIRRGTGDPIYF	TGTGCCAGCAATATACGCAGGGGGACCGGGGATCCCATATATTTT
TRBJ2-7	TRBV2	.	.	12	CASSQGQIEQYF	TGTGCCAGCAGCCAGGGACAAATCGAGCAGTACTTC
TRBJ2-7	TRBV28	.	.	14	CASSLPAPGDEQYF	TGTGCCAGCAGTTTGCCAGCCCCTGGAGACGAGCAGTACTTC
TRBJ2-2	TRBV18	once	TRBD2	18	CASSPVASGPSNTGELFF	TGTGCCAGCTCACCCGTGGCTAGCGGCCCTTCGAACACCGGGGAGCTGTTTTTT
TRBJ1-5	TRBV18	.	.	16	CASSPETGNSNQPQHF	TGTGCCAGCTCCCCTGAGACAGGTAATAGCAATCAGCCCCAGCATTTT
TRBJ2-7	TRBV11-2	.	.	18	CASSLENGRDRSADEQYF	TGTGCCAGCAGCTTAGAAAATGGTCGCGACAGGTCCGCAGACGAGCAGTACTTC
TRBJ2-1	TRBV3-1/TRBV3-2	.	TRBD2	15	CASSQEAGGYNEQFF	TGTGCCAGCAGCCAAGAGGCGGGGGGTTACAATGAGCAGTTCTTC
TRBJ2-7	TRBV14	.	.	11	CASSRSIEQYF	TGTGCCAGCAGCCGCAGTATCGAGCAGTACTTC